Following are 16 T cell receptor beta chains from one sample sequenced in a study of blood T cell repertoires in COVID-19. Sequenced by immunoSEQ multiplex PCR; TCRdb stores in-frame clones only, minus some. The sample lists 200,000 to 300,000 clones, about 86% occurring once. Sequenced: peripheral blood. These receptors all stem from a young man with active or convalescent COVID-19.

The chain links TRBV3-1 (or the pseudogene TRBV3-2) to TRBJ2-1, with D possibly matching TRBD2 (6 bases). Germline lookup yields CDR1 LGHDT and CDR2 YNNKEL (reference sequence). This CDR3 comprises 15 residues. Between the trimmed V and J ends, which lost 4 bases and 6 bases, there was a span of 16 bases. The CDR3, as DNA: TGTGCCAGCAGCCTTGGAGGGGACTGGTTCAATGAGCAGTTCTTC. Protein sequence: CASSLGGDWFNEQFF.

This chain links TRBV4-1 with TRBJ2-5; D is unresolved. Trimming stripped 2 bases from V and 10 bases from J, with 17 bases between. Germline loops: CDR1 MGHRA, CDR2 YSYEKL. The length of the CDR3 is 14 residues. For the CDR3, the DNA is TGCGCCAGCAGCCAACTCGGTCGGAGCGTCAGCCAGTACTTC. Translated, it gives CASSQLGRSVSQYF.

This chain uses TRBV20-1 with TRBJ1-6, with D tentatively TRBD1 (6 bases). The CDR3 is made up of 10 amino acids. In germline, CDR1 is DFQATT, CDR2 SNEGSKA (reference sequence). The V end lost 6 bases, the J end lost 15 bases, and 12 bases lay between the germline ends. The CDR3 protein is CSAGADFLHF. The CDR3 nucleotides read TGCAGTGCGGGGGCGGACTTCCTCCACTTT.

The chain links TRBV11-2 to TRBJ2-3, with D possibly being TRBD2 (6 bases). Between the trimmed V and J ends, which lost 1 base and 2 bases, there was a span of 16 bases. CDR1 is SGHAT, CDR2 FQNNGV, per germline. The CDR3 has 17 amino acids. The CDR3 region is CASSLGIGGGNTDTQYF. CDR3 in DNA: TGTGCCAGCAGCTTAGGGATCGGGGGAGGTAACACAGATACGCAGTATTTT. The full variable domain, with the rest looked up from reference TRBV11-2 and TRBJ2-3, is EAGVAQSPRYKIIEKRQSVAFWCNPISGHATLYWYQQILGQGPKLLIQFQNNGVVDDSQLPKDRFSAERLKGVDSTLKIQPAKLEDSAVYLCASSLGIGGGNTDTQYFGPGTRLTVL.

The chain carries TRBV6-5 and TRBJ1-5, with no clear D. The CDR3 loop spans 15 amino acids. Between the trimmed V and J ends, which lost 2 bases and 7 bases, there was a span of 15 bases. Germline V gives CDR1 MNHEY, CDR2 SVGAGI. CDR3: CASSYAAGSEQPQHF. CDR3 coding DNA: TGTGCCAGCAGTTACGCAGCAGGATCGGAACAGCCCCAGCATTTT.

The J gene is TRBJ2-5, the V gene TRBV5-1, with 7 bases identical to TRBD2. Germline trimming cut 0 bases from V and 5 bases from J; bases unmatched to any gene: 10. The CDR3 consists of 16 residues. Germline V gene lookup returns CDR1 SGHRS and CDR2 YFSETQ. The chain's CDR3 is CASSLGGRTRAETQYF. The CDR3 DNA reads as TGCGCCAGCAGCTTGGGGGGAAGGACTAGGGCGGAGACCCAGTACTTC.

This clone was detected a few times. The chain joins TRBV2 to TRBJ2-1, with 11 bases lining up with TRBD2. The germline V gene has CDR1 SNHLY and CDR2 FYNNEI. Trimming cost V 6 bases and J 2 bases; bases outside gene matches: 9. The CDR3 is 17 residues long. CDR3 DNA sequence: TGTGCCAGCAGCGGGAGCCGTAGCGGGGGGGCCTACAATGAGCAGTTCTTC. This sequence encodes CASSGSRSGGAYNEQFF.

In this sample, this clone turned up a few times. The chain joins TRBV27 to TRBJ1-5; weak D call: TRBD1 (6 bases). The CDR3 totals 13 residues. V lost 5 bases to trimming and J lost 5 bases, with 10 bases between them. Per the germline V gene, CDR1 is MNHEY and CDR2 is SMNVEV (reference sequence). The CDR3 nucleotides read TGTGCCAGCAGTAATCAGGGGCATCAGCCCCAGCATTTT. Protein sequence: CASSNQGHQPQHF.

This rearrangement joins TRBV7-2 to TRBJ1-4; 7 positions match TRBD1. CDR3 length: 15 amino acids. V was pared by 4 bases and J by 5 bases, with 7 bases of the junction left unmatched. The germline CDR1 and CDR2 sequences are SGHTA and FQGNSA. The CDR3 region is CASSSPGQRNEKLFF. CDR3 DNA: TGTGCCAGCAGCTCCCCGGGACAGCGGAATGAAAAACTGTTTTTT.

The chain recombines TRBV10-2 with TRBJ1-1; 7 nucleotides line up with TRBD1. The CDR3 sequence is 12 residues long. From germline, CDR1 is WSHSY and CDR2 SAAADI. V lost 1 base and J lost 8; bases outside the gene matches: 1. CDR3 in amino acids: CASSEWDREAFF. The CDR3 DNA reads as TGCGCCAGCAGTGAGTGGGACAGAGAAGCTTTCTTT.

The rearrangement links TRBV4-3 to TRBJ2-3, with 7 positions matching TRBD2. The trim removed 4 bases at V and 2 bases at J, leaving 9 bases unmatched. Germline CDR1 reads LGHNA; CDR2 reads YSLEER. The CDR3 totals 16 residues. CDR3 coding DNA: TGCGCCAGCAGCCCCGAGGAGCGGGGAGTCACAGATACGCAGTATTTT. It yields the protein CASSPEERGVTDTQYF.

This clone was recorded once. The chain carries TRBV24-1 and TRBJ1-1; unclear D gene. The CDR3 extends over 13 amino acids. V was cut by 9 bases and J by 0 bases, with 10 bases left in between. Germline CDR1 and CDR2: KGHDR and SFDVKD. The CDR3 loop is CATCVGVNTEAFF. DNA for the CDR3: TGTGCCACCTGCGTGGGAGTGAACACTGAAGCTTTCTTT.

The chain's CDR3 is CASSPNLNTEAFF. In DNA, the CDR3 is TGTGCCAGCAGTCCAAATCTAAACACTGAAGCTTTCTTT. This chain joins TRBV27 and TRBJ1-1; D is unresolved. This CDR3 is built from 13 residues. Deletions cut 5 bases from V and 2 bases from J, with 9 bases between. Germline values: CDR1 MNHEY, CDR2 SMNVEV (reference sequence).

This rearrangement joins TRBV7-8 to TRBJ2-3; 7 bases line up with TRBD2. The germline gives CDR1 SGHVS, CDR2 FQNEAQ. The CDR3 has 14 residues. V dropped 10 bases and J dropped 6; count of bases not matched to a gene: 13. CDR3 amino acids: CATRGGVVGDTQYF. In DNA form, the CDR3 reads TGTGCCACCCGTGGGGGGGTTGTAGGGGATACGCAGTATTTT. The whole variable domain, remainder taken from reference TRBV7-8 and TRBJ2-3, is GAGVSQSPRYKVAKRGQDVALRCDPISGHVSLFWYQQALGQGPEFLTYFQNEAQLDKSGLPSDRFFAERPEGSVSTLKIQRTQQEDSAVYLCATRGGVVGDTQYFGPGTRLTVL.

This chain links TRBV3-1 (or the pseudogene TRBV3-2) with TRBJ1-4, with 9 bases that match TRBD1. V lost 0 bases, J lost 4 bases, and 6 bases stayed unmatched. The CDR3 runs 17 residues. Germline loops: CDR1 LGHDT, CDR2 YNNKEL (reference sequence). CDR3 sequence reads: CASSQEEGTGINEKLFF. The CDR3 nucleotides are TGTGCCAGCAGCCAAGAAGAGGGGACAGGGATTAATGAAAAACTGTTTTTT.

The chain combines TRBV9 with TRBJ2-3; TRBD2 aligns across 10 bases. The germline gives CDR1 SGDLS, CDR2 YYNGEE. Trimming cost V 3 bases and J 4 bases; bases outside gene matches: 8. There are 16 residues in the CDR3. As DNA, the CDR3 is TGTGCCAGCAGCGATTCCGGGACTAGCGCGGCAGATACGCAGTATTTT. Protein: CASSDSGTSAADTQYF.